This T cell receptor (beta chain) was captured by sequencing in a study of T cells in Graves' hyperthyroidism and ophthalmopathy. Findings and caveats of the study: Most clonotypes expanded in the thyroid (above 0.001) were also present in blood.

Graves' hyperthyroidism was deemed stable given no ophthalmopathy progression within 18 months. Subjects aged 18 to 65 presented with newly diagnosed hyperthyroidism of less than 2 months' duration. The source of the PBMCs was 8 to 10 ml of fresh peripheral blood. The TCR beta CDR3 regions underwent amplification using RNA transcripts as the source. The study used the HTBI primer set for a first-round RT-PCR of the TCR CDR3. Via MiXCR, TCRdb re-called the multiplex PCR reads, giving one row per CDR3 protein. The sample shows some 510,000 distinct CDR3 sequences, about 20% of them seen only once. There are 14 residues in the CDR3. V was cut by 5 bases and J by 7 bases, with 14 bases left in between. Note on this clonotype: No antigen is known for it.

Material: blood. This clonotype was sampled from a man younger than 30 with Graves' hyperthyroidism. The chain couples TRBV12-3 or TRBV12-4 to TRBJ1-4; the D gene is possibly TRBD1 (6 bases). The CDR3 DNA reads as TGTGCCAGCAGTCAAACAGGGTCGGGTGAAAAACTGTTTTTT. It encodes CASSQTGSGEKLFF.